A selection of T cell receptor beta chains follows, all from one sample in a study of CD8 T cells in ankylosing spondylitis. TCRdb reanalysed the 5' RACE reads using MiXCR and keeps one entry per CDR3 protein. The sample records under 250,000 distinct CDR3 sequences, 7.5% to 9.5% being singletons. Sequencing was done on a sample of blood, either unsorted or a sorted T cell fraction (not recorded which). The receptors were gathered from a female donor with ankylosing spondylitis or in good health (not recorded which). Each CDR3 is given with its conserved first and last residue. Each record gives: clone size, D gene, J gene, V gene, CDR3 protein, CDR3 DNA. The D gene is left open where the match is weak. Clone size is not always given. Where it is, it says once, few, many or a class for expanded clones.

>many|-|TRBJ1-2|TRBV15
CATSRPGVGGYTF
TGTGCCACCAGCAGACCAGGCGTCGGCGGCTACACCTTC
>many|-|TRBJ2-2|TRBV29-1
CSVGGSTGELFF
TGCAGCGTCGGAGGGAGCACCGGGGAGCTGTTTTTT
>many|-|TRBJ1-2|TRBV12-3/TRBV12-4
CASSLGRLYGYTF
TGTGCCAGCAGTTTGGGCCGACTTTATGGCTACACCTTC
>many|TRBD1|TRBJ1-1|TRBV29-1
CSGTGFRNTEAFF
TGCAGCGGGACAGGCTTTAGGAACACTGAAGCTTTCTTT
>many|-|TRBJ1-1|TRBV9
CASSGGLDTLNTEAFF
TGTGCCAGCAGCGGAGGACTAGACACGCTGAACACTGAAGCTTTCTTT
>many|TRBD2|TRBJ2-7|TRBV28
CASSPETSGASYEQYF
TGTGCCAGCAGTCCCGAGACTAGCGGTGCCTCCTACGAGCAGTACTTC
>many|-|TRBJ2-2|TRBV12-3/TRBV12-4
CASRSLAGELFF
TGTGCCAGCAGATCTTTAGCCGGGGAGCTGTTTTTT
>-|TRBD1|TRBJ1-4|TRBV7-9
CASSPRQGGGEKLFF
TGTGCCAGCAGCCCGCGACAGGGAGGGGGTGAAAAACTGTTTTTT
>few|TRBD1|TRBJ2-3|TRBV7-2
CASSFDRGNTQYF
TGTGCCAGCAGCTTCGACAGGGGAAATACGCAGTATTTT
>many|-|TRBJ2-1|TRBV28
CASLPSWGRSYNEQFF
TGTGCCAGCCTTCCCTCCTGGGGGCGGTCCTACAATGAGCAGTTCTTC
>few|TRBD2|TRBJ2-2|TRBV7-2
CASSTRLAGLTGELFF
TGTGCCAGCAGCACCCGACTAGCGGGACTGACCGGGGAGCTGTTTTTT